This T cell receptor beta chain was profiled in a study of CD8 T cells in Susac syndrome. Between the trimmed V and J ends, which lost 1 base and 9 bases, there was a span of 17 bases. CDR1 is DFQATT and CDR2 is SNEGSKA in the germline V gene (reference sequence). The CDR3 extends over 14 amino acids. The RNA input was about 0.5 to 1 ug, and it was reverse transcribed with random hexamers. TCRdb redid the calling of the immunoSEQ multiplex PCR reads with MiXCR, one entry per CDR3 protein. The sample has 120,000 or so distinct CDR3 sequences, about 94% seen once. Sequencing was performed on CD8+ T cells from PBMCs. This TCR derives from a human donor with Susac syndrome. The chain is built from TRBV20-1 and TRBJ2-3; D not certain. The CDR3 loop reads CSARGALDSETQYF. The CDR3 DNA reads as TGCAGTGCTAGAGGGGCCCTGGATTCTGAGACGCAGTATTTT.